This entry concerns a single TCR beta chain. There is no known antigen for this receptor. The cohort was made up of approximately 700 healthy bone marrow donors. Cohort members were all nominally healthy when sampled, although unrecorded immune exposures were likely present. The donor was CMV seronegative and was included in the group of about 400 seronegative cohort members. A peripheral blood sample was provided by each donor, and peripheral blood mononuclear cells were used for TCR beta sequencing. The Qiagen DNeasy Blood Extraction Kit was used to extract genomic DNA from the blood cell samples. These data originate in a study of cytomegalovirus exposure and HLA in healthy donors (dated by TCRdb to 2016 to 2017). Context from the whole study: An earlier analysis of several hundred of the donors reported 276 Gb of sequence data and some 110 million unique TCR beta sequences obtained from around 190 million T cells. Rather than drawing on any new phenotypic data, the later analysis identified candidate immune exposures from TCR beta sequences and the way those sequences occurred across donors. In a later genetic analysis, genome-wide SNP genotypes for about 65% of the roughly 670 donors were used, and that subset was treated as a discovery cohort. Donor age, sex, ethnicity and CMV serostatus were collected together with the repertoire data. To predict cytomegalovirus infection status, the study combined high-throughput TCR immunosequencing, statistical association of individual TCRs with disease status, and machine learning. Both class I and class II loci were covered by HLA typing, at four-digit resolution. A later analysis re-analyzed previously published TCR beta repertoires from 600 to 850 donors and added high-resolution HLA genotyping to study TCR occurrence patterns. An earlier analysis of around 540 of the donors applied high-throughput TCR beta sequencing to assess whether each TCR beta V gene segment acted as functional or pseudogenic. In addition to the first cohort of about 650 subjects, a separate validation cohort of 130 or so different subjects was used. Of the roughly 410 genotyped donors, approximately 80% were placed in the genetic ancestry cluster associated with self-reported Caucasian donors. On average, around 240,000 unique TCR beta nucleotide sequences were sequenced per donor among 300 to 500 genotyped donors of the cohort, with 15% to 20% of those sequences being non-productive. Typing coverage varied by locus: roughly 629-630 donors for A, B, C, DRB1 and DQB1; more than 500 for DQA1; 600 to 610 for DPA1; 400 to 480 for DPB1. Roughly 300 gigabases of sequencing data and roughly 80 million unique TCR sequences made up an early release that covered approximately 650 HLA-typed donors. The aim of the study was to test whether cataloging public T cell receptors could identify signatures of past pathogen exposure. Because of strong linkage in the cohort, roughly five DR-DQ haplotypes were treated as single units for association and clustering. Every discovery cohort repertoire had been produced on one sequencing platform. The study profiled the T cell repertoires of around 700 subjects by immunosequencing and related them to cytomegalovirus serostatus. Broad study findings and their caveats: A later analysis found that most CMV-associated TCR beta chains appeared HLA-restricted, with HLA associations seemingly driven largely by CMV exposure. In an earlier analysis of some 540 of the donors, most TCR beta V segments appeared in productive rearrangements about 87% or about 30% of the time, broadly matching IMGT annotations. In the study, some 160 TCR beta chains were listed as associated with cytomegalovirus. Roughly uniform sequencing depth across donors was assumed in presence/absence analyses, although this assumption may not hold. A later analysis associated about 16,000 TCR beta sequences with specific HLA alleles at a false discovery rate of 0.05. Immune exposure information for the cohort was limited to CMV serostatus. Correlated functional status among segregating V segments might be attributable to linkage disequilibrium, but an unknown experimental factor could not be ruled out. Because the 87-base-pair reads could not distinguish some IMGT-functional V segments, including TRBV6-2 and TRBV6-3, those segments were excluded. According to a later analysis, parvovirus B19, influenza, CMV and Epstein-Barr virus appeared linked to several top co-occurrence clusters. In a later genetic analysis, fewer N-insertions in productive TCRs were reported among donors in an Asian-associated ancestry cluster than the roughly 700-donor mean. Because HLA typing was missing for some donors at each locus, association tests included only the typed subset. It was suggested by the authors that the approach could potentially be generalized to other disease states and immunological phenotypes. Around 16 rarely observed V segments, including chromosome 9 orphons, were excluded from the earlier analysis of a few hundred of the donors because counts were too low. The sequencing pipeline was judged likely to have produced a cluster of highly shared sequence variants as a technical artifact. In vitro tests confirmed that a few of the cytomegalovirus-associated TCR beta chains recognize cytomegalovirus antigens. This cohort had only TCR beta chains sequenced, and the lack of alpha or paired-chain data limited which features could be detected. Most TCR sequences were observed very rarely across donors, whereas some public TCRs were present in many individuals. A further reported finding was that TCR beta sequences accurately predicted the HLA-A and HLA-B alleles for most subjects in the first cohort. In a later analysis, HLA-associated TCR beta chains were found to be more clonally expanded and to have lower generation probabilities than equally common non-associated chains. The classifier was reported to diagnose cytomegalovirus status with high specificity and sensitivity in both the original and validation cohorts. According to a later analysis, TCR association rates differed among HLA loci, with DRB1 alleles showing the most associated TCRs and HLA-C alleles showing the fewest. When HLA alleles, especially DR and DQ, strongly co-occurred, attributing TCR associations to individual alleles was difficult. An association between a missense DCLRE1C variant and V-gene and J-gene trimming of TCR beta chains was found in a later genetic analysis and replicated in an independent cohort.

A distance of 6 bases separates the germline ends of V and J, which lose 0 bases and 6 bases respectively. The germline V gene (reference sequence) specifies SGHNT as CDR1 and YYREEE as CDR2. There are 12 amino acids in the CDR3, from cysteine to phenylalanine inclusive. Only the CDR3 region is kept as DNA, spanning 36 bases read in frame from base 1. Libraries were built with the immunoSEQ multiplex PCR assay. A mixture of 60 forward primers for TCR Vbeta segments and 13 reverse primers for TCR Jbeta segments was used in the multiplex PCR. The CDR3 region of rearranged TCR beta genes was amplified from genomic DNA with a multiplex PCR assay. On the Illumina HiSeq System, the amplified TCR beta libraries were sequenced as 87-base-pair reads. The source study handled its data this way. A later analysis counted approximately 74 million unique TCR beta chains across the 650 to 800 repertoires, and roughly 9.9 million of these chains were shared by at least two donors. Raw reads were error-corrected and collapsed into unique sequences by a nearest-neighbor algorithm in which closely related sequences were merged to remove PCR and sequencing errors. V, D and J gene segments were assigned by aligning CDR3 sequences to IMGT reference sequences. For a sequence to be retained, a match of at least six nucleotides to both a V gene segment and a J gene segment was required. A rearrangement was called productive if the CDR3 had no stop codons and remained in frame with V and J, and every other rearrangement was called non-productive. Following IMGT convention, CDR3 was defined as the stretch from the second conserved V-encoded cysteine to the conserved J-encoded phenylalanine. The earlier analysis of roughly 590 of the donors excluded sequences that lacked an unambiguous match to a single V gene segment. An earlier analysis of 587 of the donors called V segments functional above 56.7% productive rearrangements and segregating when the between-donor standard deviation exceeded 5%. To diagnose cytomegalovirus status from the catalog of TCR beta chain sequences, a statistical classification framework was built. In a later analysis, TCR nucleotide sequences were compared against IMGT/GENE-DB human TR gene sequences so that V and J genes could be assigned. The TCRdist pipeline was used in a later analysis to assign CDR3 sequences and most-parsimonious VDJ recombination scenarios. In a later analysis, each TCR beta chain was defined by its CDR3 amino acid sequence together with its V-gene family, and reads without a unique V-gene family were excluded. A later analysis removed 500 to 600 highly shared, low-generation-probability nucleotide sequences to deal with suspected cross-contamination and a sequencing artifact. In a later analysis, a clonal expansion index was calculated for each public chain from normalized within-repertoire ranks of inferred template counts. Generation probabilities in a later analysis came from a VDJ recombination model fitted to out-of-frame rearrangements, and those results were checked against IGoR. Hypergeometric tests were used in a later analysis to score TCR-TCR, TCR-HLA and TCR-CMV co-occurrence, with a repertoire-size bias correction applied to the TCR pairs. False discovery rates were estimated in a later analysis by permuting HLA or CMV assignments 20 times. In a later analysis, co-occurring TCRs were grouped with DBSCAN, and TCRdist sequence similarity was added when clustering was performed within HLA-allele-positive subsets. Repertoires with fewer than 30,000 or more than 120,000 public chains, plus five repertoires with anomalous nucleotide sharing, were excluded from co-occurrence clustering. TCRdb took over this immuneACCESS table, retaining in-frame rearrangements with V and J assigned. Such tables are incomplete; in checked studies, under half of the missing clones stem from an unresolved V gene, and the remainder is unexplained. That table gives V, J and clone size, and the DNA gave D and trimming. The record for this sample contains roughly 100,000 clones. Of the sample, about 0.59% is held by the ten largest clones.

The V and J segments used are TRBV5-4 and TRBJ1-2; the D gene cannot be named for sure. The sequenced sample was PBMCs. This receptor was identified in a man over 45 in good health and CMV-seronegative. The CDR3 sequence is CASSLDENGYTF. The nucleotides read TGTGCCAGCAGCTTGGACGAGAATGGCTACACCTTC.